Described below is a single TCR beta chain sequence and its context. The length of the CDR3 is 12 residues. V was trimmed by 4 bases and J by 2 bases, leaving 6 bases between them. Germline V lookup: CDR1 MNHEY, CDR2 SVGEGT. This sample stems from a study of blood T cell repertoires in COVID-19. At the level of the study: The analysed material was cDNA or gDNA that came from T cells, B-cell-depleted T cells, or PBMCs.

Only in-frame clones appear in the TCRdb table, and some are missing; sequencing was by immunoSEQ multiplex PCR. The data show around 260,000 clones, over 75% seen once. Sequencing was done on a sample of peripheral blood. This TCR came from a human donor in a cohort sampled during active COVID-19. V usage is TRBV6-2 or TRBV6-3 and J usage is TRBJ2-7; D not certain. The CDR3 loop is CASSWLPYEQYF. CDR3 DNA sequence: TGTGCCAGCAGTTGGCTCCCCTACGAGCAGTACTTC.